The rows below give T cell receptor beta chains drawn from one sample of a study of T cell repertoires in aging, cancer and after chemotherapy. TCRdb independently ran MiXCR on the multiplex PCR reads; one entry per CDR3 protein. The data show 9,000 to 10,000 distinct CDR3 sequences, about 35% seen once. Sequenced sample: blood. The receptors stem from a human donor in good health. CDR3s include the opening cysteine and the closing phenylalanine or tryptophan. The D gene is left open where the match is weak. Size is stated for part of the rows, as once, few or many counts, or as a class when the clone is expanded.

TRBV27	TRBD1	TRBJ1-1	few	CATQSEQGASEAFF	TGTGCCACCCAGTCGGAACAGGGGGCTAGTGAAGCTTTCTTT
TRBV12-3/TRBV12-4	-	TRBJ1-1	-	CDSSLWLVTEAFF	TGTGACAGCAGTTTATGGCTGGTCACTGAAGCTTTCTTT
TRBV6-5	-	TRBJ2-2	few	CASSGGTEYGELFF	TGTGCCAGCAGCGGGGGGACAGAATACGGGGAGCTGTTTTTT
TRBV6-1	-	TRBJ2-3	-	CASSTLTGTSTDTQYF	TGTGCCAGCAGTACCTTGACTGGGACTAGCACAGATACGCAGTATTTT
TRBV6-4	-	TRBJ2-6	-	CASSDSKGSGANVLTF	TGTGCCAGCAGTGACTCGAAGGGCTCTGGGGCCAACGTCCTGACTTTC
TRBV5-1	-	TRBJ2-2	few	CASSLLAQSRGSGELFF	TGCGCCAGCAGCTTGTTAGCGCAGTCCCGCGGGTCCGGGGAGCTGTTTTTT
TRBV10-3	-	TRBJ2-5	-	CAISEHRVAQETQYF	TGTGCCATCAGTGAGCACAGGGTTGCTCAGGAGACCCAGTACTTC
TRBV28	-	TRBJ2-1	few	CASGESSYNEQFF	TGTGCCAGCGGCGAGAGCTCCTACAATGAGCAGTTCTTC
TRBV20-1	TRBD1	TRBJ2-1	-	CSASGTGGASSYNEQFF	TGCAGTGCTAGCGGGACAGGGGGTGCCAGCTCCTACAATGAGCAGTTCTTC
TRBV24-1	TRBD1	TRBJ1-2	few	CATSDPPGQGTGYTF	TGTGCCACCAGTGATCCTCCGGGACAGGGGACCGGCTACACCTTC
TRBV6-5	-	TRBJ1-5	few	CASSLGLHQPQHF	TGTGCCAGCAGTTTGGGCCTCCATCAGCCCCAGCATTTT
TRBV12-5	TRBD1	TRBJ1-1	-	CASGLVRVEDRGTEAFF	TGTGCTAGTGGTTTGGTACGTGTGGAGGACAGGGGCACTGAAGCTTTCTTT
TRBV7-2	TRBD2	TRBJ2-3	once	CASSLKFGGGITDTQYF	TGTGCCAGCAGCTTAAAGTTCGGCGGGGGGATCACAGATACGCAGTATTTT
TRBV5-3	-	TRBJ1-4	-	CASSLGVDRHNEKLFF	TGTGCCAGCAGCTTGGGGGTAGACAGGCATAATGAAAAACTGTTTTTT
TRBV7-2	-	TRBJ1-5	-	CASSLNRGVNQPQHF	TGTGCCAGCAGCTTAAACCGTGGTGTCAATCAGCCCCAGCATTTT
TRBV7-2	-	TRBJ2-2	-	CASSLNTGELFF	TGTGCCAGCAGCTTAAACACCGGGGAGCTGTTTTTT
TRBV5-5	-	TRBJ1-4	few	CASSLQQITKKLFF	TGTGCCAGCAGCTTGCAGCAGATCACGAAAAAACTGTTTTTT
TRBV7-9	-	TRBJ1-2	medium-sized	CASSLDLEVHRF	TGTGCCAGCAGCCTTGACCTGGAGGTACACCGCTTC
TRBV19	-	TRBJ2-2	-	CASSSQNTGELFF	TGTGCCAGTAGTTCTCAGAACACCGGGGAGCTGTTTTTT
TRBV4-3	-	TRBJ1-1	-	CASSQESLAGEAFF	TGCGCCAGCAGCCAAGAGTCGCTCGCGGGTGAAGCTTTCTTT
TRBV6-5	TRBD1	TRBJ1-1	-	CASSPVVAPDRGWNTEAFF	TGTGCCAGCAGCCCCGTAGTCGCGCCGGACAGGGGTTGGAACACTGAAGCTTTCTTT
TRBV19	-	TRBJ1-5	few	CASSSRFGLPNQPQHF	TGTGCCAGTAGTAGCCGGTTCGGACTTCCTAATCAGCCCCAGCATTTT
TRBV7-2	-	TRBJ2-3	few	CASSINSSPTDTQYF	TGTGCCAGCAGCATTAACAGTTCCCCCACAGATACGCAGTATTTT
TRBV18	-	TRBJ2-7	-	CASSHFTRGKPYEQYF	TGTGCCAGCTCGCACTTCACCCGGGGTAAGCCCTACGAGCAGTACTTC